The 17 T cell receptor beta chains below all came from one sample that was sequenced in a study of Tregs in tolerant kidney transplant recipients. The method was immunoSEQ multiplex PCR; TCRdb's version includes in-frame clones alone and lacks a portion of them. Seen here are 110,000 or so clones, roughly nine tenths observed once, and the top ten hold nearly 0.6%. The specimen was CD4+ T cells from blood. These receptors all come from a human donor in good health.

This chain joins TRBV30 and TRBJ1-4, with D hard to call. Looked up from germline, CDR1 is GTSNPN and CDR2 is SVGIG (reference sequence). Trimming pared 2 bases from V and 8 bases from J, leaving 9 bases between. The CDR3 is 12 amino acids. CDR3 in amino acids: CAWSPRPEKLFF. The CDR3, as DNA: TGTGCCTGGAGTCCACGCCCCGAAAAACTGTTTTTT.

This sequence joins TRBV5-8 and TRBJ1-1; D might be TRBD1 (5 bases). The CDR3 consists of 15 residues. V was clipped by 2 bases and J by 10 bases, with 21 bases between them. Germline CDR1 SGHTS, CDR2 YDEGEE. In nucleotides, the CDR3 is TGTGCCAGCAGCTTCCAATTCGGGGCTCCTTGGGGAGCTTTCTTT. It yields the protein CASSFQFGAPWGAFF.

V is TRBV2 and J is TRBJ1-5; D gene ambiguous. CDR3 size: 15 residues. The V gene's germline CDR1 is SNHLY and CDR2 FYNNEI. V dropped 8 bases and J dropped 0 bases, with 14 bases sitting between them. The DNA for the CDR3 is TGTGCCAGCGCCGGGCAGACCCATAGCAATCAGCCCCAGCATTTT. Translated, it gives CASAGQTHSNQPQHF.

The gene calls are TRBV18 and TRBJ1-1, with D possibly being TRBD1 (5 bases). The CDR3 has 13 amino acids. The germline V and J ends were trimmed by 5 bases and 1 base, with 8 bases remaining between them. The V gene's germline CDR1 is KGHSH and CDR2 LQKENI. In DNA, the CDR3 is TGTGCCAGCTCATCACAGGCGAACACTGAAGCTTTCTTT. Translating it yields CASSSQANTEAFF.

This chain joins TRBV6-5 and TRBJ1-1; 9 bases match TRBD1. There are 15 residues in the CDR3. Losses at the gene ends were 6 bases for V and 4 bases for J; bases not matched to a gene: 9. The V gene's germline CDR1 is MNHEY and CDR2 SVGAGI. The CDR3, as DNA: TGTGCCAGCAGCCGGGACAGGGAGCGCCTCACTGAAGCTTTCTTT. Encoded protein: CASSRDRERLTEAFF.

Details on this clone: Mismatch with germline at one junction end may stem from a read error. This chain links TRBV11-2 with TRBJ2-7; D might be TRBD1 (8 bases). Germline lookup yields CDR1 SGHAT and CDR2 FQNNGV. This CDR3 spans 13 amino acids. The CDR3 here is CASSLDRDYEQCF. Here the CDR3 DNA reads TGTGCTAGCTCCTTGGACAGGGACTACGAGCAGTGCTTC. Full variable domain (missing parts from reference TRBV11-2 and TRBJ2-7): EAGVAQSPRYKIIEKRQSVAFWCNPISGHATLYWYQQILGQGPKLLIQFQNNGVVDDSQLPKDRFSAERLKGVDSTLKIQPAKLEDSAVYLCASSLDRDYEQCFGPGTRLTVT.

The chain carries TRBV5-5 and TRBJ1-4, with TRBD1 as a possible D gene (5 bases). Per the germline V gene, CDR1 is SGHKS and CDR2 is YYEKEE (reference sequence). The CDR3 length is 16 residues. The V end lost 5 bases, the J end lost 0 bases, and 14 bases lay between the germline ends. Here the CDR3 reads CASRQQELTTNEKLFF. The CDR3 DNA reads TGTGCCAGCAGGCAACAGGAACTTACAACTAATGAAAAACTGTTTTTT.

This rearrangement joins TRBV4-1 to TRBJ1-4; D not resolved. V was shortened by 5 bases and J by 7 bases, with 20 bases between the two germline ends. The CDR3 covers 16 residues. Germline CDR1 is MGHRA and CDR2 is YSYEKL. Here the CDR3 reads CASSRLITSLSEKLFF. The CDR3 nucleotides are TGCGCCAGCAGCAGGTTGATCACCTCGCTTAGTGAAAAACTGTTTTTT.

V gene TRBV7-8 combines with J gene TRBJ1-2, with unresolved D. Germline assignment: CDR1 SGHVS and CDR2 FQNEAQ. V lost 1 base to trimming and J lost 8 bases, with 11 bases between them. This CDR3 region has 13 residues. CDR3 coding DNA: TGTGCCAGCAGCTTAGGGTCGTATCAGGGCTACACCTTC. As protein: CASSLGSYQGYTF.

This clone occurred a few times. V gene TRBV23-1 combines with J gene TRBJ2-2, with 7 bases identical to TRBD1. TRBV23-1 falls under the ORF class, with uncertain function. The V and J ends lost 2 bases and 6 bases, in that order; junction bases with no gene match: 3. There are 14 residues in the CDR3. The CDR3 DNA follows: TGCGCCAGCAGTCAAGCTCAGGGGGCCGGGGAGCTGTTTTTT. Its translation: CASSQAQGAGELFF.

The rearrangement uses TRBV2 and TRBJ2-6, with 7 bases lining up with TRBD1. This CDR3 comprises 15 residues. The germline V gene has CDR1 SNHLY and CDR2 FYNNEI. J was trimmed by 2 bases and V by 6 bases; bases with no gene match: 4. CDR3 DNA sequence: TGTGCCAGCAGCGACAGGGCGGCTGGGGCCAACGTCCTGACTTTC. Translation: CASSDRAAGANVLTF.

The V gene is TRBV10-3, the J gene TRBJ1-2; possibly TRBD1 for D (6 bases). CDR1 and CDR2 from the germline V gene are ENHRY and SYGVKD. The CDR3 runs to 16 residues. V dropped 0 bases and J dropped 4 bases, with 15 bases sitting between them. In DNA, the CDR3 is TGTGCCATCAGTGAGTCCCCAGGGGTTCTAGGCTATGGCTACACCTTC. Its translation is CAISESPGVLGYGYTF.

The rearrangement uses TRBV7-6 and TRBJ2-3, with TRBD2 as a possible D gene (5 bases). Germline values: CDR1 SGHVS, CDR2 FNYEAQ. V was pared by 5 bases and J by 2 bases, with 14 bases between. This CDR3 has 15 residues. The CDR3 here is CASSRSAPVTDTQYF. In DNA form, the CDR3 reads TGTGCCAGCAGCCGTAGCGCACCGGTCACAGATACGCAGTATTTT. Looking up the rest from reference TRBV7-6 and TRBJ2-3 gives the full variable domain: GAGVSQSPRYKVTKRGQDVALRCDPISGHVSLYWYRQALGQGPEFLTYFNYEAQQDKSGLPNDRFSAERPEGSISTLTIQRTEQRDSAMYRCASSRSAPVTDTQYFGPGTRLTVL.

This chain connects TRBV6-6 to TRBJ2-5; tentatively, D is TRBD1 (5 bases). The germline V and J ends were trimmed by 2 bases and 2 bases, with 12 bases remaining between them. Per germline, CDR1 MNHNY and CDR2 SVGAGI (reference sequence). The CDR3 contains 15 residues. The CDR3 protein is CASSYGWGLQETQYF. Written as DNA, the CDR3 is TGTGCCAGCAGTTACGGATGGGGCCTTCAAGAGACCCAGTACTTC.

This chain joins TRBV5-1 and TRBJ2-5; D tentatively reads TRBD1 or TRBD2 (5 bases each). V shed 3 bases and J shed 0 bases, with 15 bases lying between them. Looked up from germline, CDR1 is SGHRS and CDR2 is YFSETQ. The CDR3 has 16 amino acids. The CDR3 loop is CASSSGEGTHQETQYF. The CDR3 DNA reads TGCGCCAGCAGCTCGGGTGAAGGGACCCACCAAGAGACCCAGTACTTC.

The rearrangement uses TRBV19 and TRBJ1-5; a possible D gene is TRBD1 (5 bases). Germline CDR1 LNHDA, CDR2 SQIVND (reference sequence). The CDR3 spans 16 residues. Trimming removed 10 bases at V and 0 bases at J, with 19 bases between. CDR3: CATSRDGENSNQPQHF. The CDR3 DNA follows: TGTGCCACCTCCCGGGACGGAGAAAATAGCAATCAGCCCCAGCATTTT. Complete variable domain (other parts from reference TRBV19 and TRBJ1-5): DGGITQSPKYLFRKEGQNVTLSCEQNLNHDAMYWYRQDPGQGLRLIYYSQIVNDFQKGDIAEGYSVSREKKESFPLTVTSAQKNPTAFYLCATSRDGENSNQPQHFGDGTRLSIL.

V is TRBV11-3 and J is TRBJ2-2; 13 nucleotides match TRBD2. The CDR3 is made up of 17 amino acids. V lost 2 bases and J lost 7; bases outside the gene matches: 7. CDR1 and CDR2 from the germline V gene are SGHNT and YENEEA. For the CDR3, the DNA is TGTGCCAGCAGCTTATGGACTAGCGGGAGAAAGGGCGGGGAGCTGTTTTTT. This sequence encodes CASSLWTSGRKGGELFF.